This T cell receptor (beta chain) derives from a study of blood T cell repertoires in COVID-19. Study-level information: The origin of the acute and convalescent COVID-19 samples was the United States, Italy and Spain. PBMCs, B-cell-depleted T cells, or T cells provided the cDNA or gDNA that made up the material.

In the original workflow: Counts of nucleated cells, estimated from reference gene primer amplification, were obtained. Clones were sequenced by immunoSEQ multiplex PCR, and TCRdb holds only the in-frame ones, with some missing. V, J and clone size reflect that table, while D and trimming were determined from the DNA. Of 170,000 or so clones listed, 90% are singletons. Trimming stripped 2 bases from V and 3 bases from J, with 12 bases between. The germline gives CDR1 SGHRS, CDR2 YFSETQ. This CDR3 has 15 residues. The origin of this receptor is a man aged 50 to 59 with acute or convalescent COVID-19. The rearrangement links TRBV5-1 to TRBJ1-5; possible D gene TRBD1, 6 bases. The material sequenced was peripheral blood. The CDR3 here is CASSFSGGPNQPQHF. CDR3 in DNA: TGCGCCAGCAGCTTTTCGGGGGGGCCCAATCAGCCCCAGCATTTT.